Each of the 30 T cell receptor beta chains below was sequenced from the same sample in a study of control samples from healthy donors and cancer patients. The protocol was immunoSEQ multiplex PCR, while the TCRdb copy is restricted to in-frame clones and leaves out a portion. The sample shows tens of thousands of clones, 91% of them seen only once. The sequenced material came from PBMCs. The receptors derive from a middle-aged woman with head and neck cancer.

This rearrangement joins TRBV28 to TRBJ2-7; D might be TRBD1 (6 bases). The CDR3 is 14 residues long. The germline V and J ends were trimmed by 6 bases and 2 bases, with 14 bases remaining between them. Germline CDR1 and CDR2: MDHEN and SYDVKM. The CDR3 protein is CASRVGQRTYEQYF. The CDR3 coding sequence is TGTGCCAGCAGGGTCGGACAGAGGACCTACGAGCAGTACTTC.

The CDR3 is CASSYPGRYEQYF. The CDR3 DNA reads TGTGCCAGCAGTTATCCCGGGAGATACGAGCAGTACTTC. The chain has TRBV6-2 or TRBV6-3 and TRBJ2-7, with D maybe TRBD2 (6 bases). Germline assignment: CDR1 MNHEY and CDR2 SVGEGT. The CDR3 covers 13 residues. Trimming shortened V by 3 bases and J by 4 bases, and 10 bases separated the two germline ends.

This chain links TRBV19 with TRBJ2-4; unclear D gene. The V end was cut by 3 bases, the J end by 9 bases, with 12 bases between. Germline values: CDR1 LNHDA, CDR2 SQIVND (reference sequence). CDR3 length: 13 residues. This chain's CDR3 is CASSIHESGIQYF. DNA of the CDR3: TGTGCCAGTAGTATTCACGAGTCGGGCATTCAGTACTTC.

This clone was counted a single time. V and J are TRBV11-2 and TRBJ1-2, with no clear D. The germline V and J ends were trimmed by 1 base and 8 bases, with 8 bases remaining between them. The CDR3 has 12 amino acids. Germline CDR1 is SGHAT and CDR2 is FQNNGV. The CDR3 nucleotides read TGTGCCAGCAGCTTAGGGGAAACGGGCTACACCTTC. Translated, it gives CASSLGETGYTF.

The rearrangement joins TRBV28 to TRBJ2-1; TRBD2 is a possible D gene (5 bases). V was pared by 7 bases and J by 0 bases, with 16 bases between. Germline V gene sequence: CDR1 MDHEN, CDR2 SYDVKM. The CDR3 sequence is 16 residues long. CDR3 DNA sequence: TGTGCCAGCATTCGAGGGAGTAGGTTCTCCTACAATGAGCAGTTCTTC. Translated: CASIRGSRFSYNEQFF.

The chain has TRBV5-1 and TRBJ2-2; 9 positions agree with TRBD2. The CDR3 is 16 residues long. Germline CDR1 and CDR2: SGHRS and YFSETQ. The J segment lost 4 bases and the V segment lost 2 bases, leaving 6 bases of the junction unmatched. The CDR3 region is CASSFRLADGTGELFF. DNA for the CDR3: TGCGCCAGCAGCTTCCGACTAGCGGACGGCACCGGGGAGCTGTTTTTT.

The chain carries TRBV30 and TRBJ2-3; D remains ambiguous. V lost 2 bases to trimming and J lost 4 bases, with 19 bases between them. The CDR3 spans 16 residues. The V gene's germline CDR1 is GTSNPN and CDR2 SVGIG (reference sequence). CDR3 residues: CAWSRAAWGGADTQYF. For the CDR3, the DNA is TGTGCCTGGAGTAGGGCGGCCTGGGGTGGTGCAGATACGCAGTATTTT.

This sequence joins TRBV30 and TRBJ2-7, with D unresolved. The germline V and J ends were trimmed by 1 base and 0 bases, with 7 bases remaining between them. Germline CDR1 reads GTSNPN; CDR2 reads SVGIG (reference sequence). CDR3 length: 13 amino acids. This CDR3 is CAWSGSGSYEQYF. Written as DNA, the CDR3 is TGTGCCTGGAGTGGAAGTGGCTCCTACGAGCAGTACTTC. The variable domain in full, with the rest retrieved from reference TRBV30 and TRBJ2-7, is SQTIHQWPATLVQPVGSPLSLECTVEGTSNPNLYWYRQAAGRGLQLLFYSVGIGQISSEVPQNLSASRPQDRQFILSSKKLLLSDSGFYLCAWSGSGSYEQYFGPGTRLTVT.

This clone was recorded a few times. The chain joins TRBV2 to TRBJ2-7, with a tentative D call TRBD1 (6 bases). The CDR3 is 15 amino acids. The germline gives CDR1 SNHLY, CDR2 FYNNEI. The V end was cut by 3 bases, the J end by 0 bases, with 12 bases between. CDR3 amino acids: CASSDPYRVSYEQYF. CDR3 nucleotide sequence: TGTGCCAGCAGTGATCCTTACAGGGTCTCCTACGAGCAGTACTTC.

This chain links TRBV13 with TRBJ1-1, with 12 bases identical to TRBD1. The CDR3 covers 17 residues. Germline-derived CDR1 and CDR2 are PRHDT and FYEKMQ (reference sequence). The trim removed 4 bases at V and 0 bases at J, leaving 6 bases unmatched. The CDR3 loop reads CASSSGQGAILNTEAFF. The CDR3 nucleotides are TGTGCCAGCAGCTCGGGACAGGGGGCAATTTTGAACACTGAAGCTTTCTTT.

The gene calls are TRBV19 and TRBJ1-1; 10 positions match TRBD1. Germline-derived CDR1 and CDR2 are LNHDA and SQIVND (reference sequence). V shed 3 bases and J 5 bases; nucleotides not matched to a gene: 6. This CDR3 has 15 amino acids. CDR3 sequence (DNA): TGTGCCAGTAGTATTGACAGGGGGCCAAGAACTGAAGCTTTCTTT. It is translated as CASSIDRGPRTEAFF.

The CDR3 protein is CASSPLLALTDTQYF. CDR3 DNA: TGTGCCAGCAGCCCCTTACTAGCGCTCACAGATACGCAGTATTTT. The chain employs TRBV7-9 and TRBJ2-3, with TRBD2 matching 7 bases. The CDR3 has 15 amino acids. CDR1 and CDR2 (germline): SEHNR, FQNEAQ (reference sequence). V was pared by 5 bases and J by 2 bases, with 7 bases of the junction left unmatched.

The chain employs TRBV18 and TRBJ1-1; the D is unclear. The CDR3 covers 16 residues. Trimming removed 2 bases at V and 5 bases at J, with 18 bases between. Germline loops: CDR1 KGHSH, CDR2 LQKENI. The CDR3 DNA reads as TGTGCCAGCTCACCAAAGGCCCACACACTATGGACTGAAGCTTTCTTT. Protein: CASSPKAHTLWTEAFF. The full variable domain, with the rest looked up from reference TRBV18 and TRBJ1-1, is NAGVMQNPRHLVRRRGQEARLRCSPMKGHSHVYWYRQLPEEGLKFMVYLQKENIIDESGMPKERFSAEFPKEGPSILRIQQVVRGDSAAYFCASSPKAHTLWTEAFFGQGTRLTVV.

This sequence joins TRBV5-1 and TRBJ2-1, with TRBD2 identical over 7 bases. This CDR3 comprises 14 residues. Per germline, CDR1 SGHRS and CDR2 YFSETQ. Trimming took 5 bases from V and 1 from J; bases not matched to a gene: 3. CDR3 region: CASSRAGSYNEQFF. CDR3 nucleotide sequence: TGCGCCAGCAGTCGAGCGGGATCCTACAATGAGCAGTTCTTC.

The genes are TRBV30 and TRBJ1-3; D gene ambiguous. The V end lost 1 base, the J end lost 3 bases, and 16 bases lay between the germline ends. The CDR3 totals 16 residues. CDR1 and CDR2 from the germline V gene are GTSNPN and SVGIG (reference sequence). The CDR3 loop is CAWSASKKAFGNTIYF. CDR3 nucleotides: TGTGCCTGGAGTGCAAGCAAAAAGGCTTTTGGAAACACCATATATTTT.

The count of this clone is one. The chain joins TRBV7-9 to TRBJ2-5, with TRBD2 matching over 14 bases. The trim removed 1 base at V and 5 bases at J, leaving 12 bases unmatched. The CDR3 contains 19 residues. Looked up from germline, CDR1 is SEHNR and CDR2 is FQNEAQ (reference sequence). CDR3 nucleotide sequence: TGTGCCAGCAGCTTAGACGAAGTGACTAGCGGGGGGGCCGAGGAGACCCAGTACTTC. Translation gives CASSLDEVTSGGAEETQYF.

This chain joins TRBV19 and TRBJ2-7; the D gene is possibly TRBD2 (6 bases). In germline, CDR1 is LNHDA, CDR2 SQIVND (reference sequence). V lost 1 base to trimming and J lost 4 bases, with 14 bases between them. This CDR3 spans 15 amino acids. The CDR3 coding sequence is TGTGCCAGTAGTATAGGCGGAGGGCACCAATACGAGCAGTACTTC. Residues: CASSIGGGHQYEQYF.

The chain joins TRBV5-5 to TRBJ1-5; TRBD1 aligns across 9 bases. Germline V CDR1 and CDR2: SGHKS, YYEKEE (reference sequence). This CDR3 has 17 residues. Trimming removed 4 bases from V and 1 base from J; junction bases left unmatched: 9. CDR3 coding DNA: TGTGCCAGCAGCCCCTGGACAGGGGTCAGCAGCAATCAGCCCCAGCATTTT. This encodes CASSPWTGVSSNQPQHF.

This chain uses TRBV6-5 with TRBJ1-1; D is possibly TRBD1 (5 bases). The CDR3 spans 16 residues. Germline V gene sequence: CDR1 MNHEY, CDR2 SVGAGI. The V gene lost 2 bases and the J gene lost 0 bases, with 13 bases spanning the gap. CDR3 amino acids: CASSYLSGLMNTEAFF. CDR3 DNA: TGTGCCAGCAGTTACCTCTCGGGACTGATGAACACTGAAGCTTTCTTT.

This chain connects TRBV7-2 to TRBJ2-1; 12 bases fit TRBD2. V shed 3 bases, J shed 1 base, and the junction held 7 bases outside the gene matches. Germline CDR1 reads SGHTA; CDR2 reads FQGNSA. The CDR3 runs 18 residues. The CDR3, as DNA: TGTGCCAGCAGCTTCTCCCCGACTAGCGGGAGATCCTACAATGAGCAGTTCTTC. Translated: CASSFSPTSGRSYNEQFF.

The genes are TRBV29-1 and TRBJ2-2; tentatively, D is TRBD1 (5 bases). Germline V gene data show CDR1 as SQVTM and CDR2 as ANQGSEA. Trimming removed 4 bases from V and 3 bases from J, with 18 bases in between. The CDR3 sequence is 16 residues long. CDR3 region: CSVAGGLTGYTGELFF. The CDR3 bases are TGCAGCGTTGCGGGTGGGCTCACAGGTTACACCGGGGAGCTGTTTTTT.

The table lists this clone with a count of one. The V gene is TRBV5-1, the J gene TRBJ2-5; unclear D gene. Germline values: CDR1 SGHRS, CDR2 YFSETQ. The CDR3 covers 15 residues. Trimming left V 2 bases short and J 1 base short, with 12 bases between. The CDR3 is CASSLDMVGQETQYF. The CDR3 nucleotides are TGCGCCAGCAGCTTAGATATGGTAGGCCAAGAGACCCAGTACTTC. The full variable domain, its missing parts supplied by reference TRBV5-1 and TRBJ2-5, is KAGVTQTPRYLIKTRGQQVTLSCSPISGHRSVSWYQQTPGQGLQFLFEYFSETQRNKGNFPGRFSGRQFSNSRSEMNVSTLELGDSALYLCASSLDMVGQETQYFGPGTRLLVL.

The gene calls are TRBV19 and TRBJ2-1; possibly TRBD2 for D (6 bases). V lost 7 bases and J 1 base, leaving 11 bases between the germline ends. The CDR3 covers 14 residues. Looked up from germline, CDR1 is LNHDA and CDR2 is SQIVND (reference sequence). As DNA, the CDR3 is TGTGCCAGTACCGGGGGAACTTCCTACAATGAGCAGTTCTTC. Protein product: CASTGGTSYNEQFF.

V is TRBV10-1 and J is TRBJ1-5; TRBD1 aligns across 8 bases. The CDR3 is made up of 12 amino acids. In germline, CDR1 is WNHNN, CDR2 SYGVQD (reference sequence). Unmatched junction bases numbered 3, after V lost 8 bases and J lost 6 bases. CDR3 region: CASGQGRQPQHF. The CDR3 DNA reads TGCGCCAGCGGACAGGGCCGTCAGCCCCAGCATTTT.

The V gene is TRBV27, the J gene TRBJ1-2; TRBD1 aligns across 10 bases. V trimming: 3 bases; J trimming: 5 bases; junction bases outside the gene matches: 6. The CDR3 extends over 15 amino acids. Germline V CDR1 and CDR2: MNHEY, SMNVEV (reference sequence). This chain's CDR3 is CASSLQGQGVYGYTF. The CDR3 DNA reads TGTGCCAGCAGTTTGCAAGGACAGGGGGTTTATGGCTACACCTTC.

The V call is TRBV6-1, the J call TRBJ1-3; no reliable D call. V lost 2 bases to trimming and J lost 4 bases, with 6 bases between them. Germline values: CDR1 MNHNS, CDR2 SASEGT. The CDR3 consists of 13 residues. Written as DNA, the CDR3 is TGTGCCAGCAGTGAATTACCGGGAAACACCATATATTTT. Encoded protein: CASSELPGNTIYF.

This clone was recorded once. The rearrangement uses TRBV5-8 and TRBJ1-1, with 7 bases matching TRBD1. Per germline, CDR1 SGHTS and CDR2 YDEGEE. The length of the CDR3 is 13 residues. Trimming at V came to 7 bases and at J to 1 base, leaving 4 bases not matched to a gene. The CDR3 DNA reads TGTGCCAGCGCAGGGGGATGGAACACTGAAGCTTTCTTT. This translates into CASAGGWNTEAFF.

This chain links TRBV10-3 with TRBJ2-1, with D unresolved. The CDR3 is 16 amino acids. Germline CDR1 ENHRY, CDR2 SYGVKD. Trimming took off 3 bases at V and 7 bases at J, with 19 bases between the two ends. Here the CDR3 reads CAISDVTGPRRNEQFF. CDR3 coding DNA: TGTGCCATCAGTGATGTTACCGGACCCAGGCGGAATGAGCAGTTCTTC.

The chain joins TRBV2 to TRBJ2-7; D could derive from TRBD1 or TRBD2 (6 bases each). Germline CDR1 reads SNHLY; CDR2 reads FYNNEI. Trimming pared 0 bases from V and 3 bases from J, leaving 18 bases between. This CDR3 is 17 amino acids long. The CDR3 reads CASSEAMGAGSFYEQYF. The CDR3 bases are TGTGCCAGCAGTGAAGCGATGGGGGCGGGAAGTTTCTACGAGCAGTACTTC.

J is TRBJ2-7 and V is TRBV18, with D possibly called TRBD1 or TRBD2 (6 bases each). The CDR3 contains 14 residues. The V gene lost 1 base and the J gene lost 6 bases, with 13 bases spanning the gap. Germline V gives CDR1 KGHSH, CDR2 LQKENI. CDR3 coding DNA: TGTGCCAGCTCACCACTCGAGGGGGGAGGCGAGCAGTACTTC. Translating it yields CASSPLEGGGEQYF.